The 9 T cell receptor beta chains given below trace back to one sample, sequenced in a study of cytomegalovirus exposure and HLA in healthy donors. 60 Vbeta and 13 Jbeta primers were used in PCR. Generated by immunoSEQ multiplex PCR, the TCRdb table keeps only in-frame clones and is missing some. The table shows around 72,000 clones, with 50% to 80% occurring only once. The sample was PBMCs. All receptors come from a man aged 40-49 years in good health and CMV-seropositive.

This clone was detected only once. The chain employs TRBV7-2 and TRBJ2-1, with a tentative D call TRBD2 (6 bases). The CDR3 is 14 residues long. Germline V lookup: CDR1 SGHTA, CDR2 FQGNSA. V was cut by 5 bases and J by 5 bases, with 13 bases left in between. CDR3 sequence: CASSPPGGDNEQFF. The DNA for the CDR3 is TGTGCCAGCAGCCCCCCCGGCGGGGACAATGAGCAGTTCTTC.

The V and J genes are TRBV7-8 and TRBJ2-7; weak D call: TRBD1 (6 bases). The germline CDR1 and CDR2 sequences are SGHVS and FQNEAQ. The germline V and J ends were trimmed by 5 bases and 0 bases, with 14 bases remaining between them. This CDR3 spans 15 amino acids. In nucleotides, the CDR3 is TGTGCCAGCAGCCAACAGAGGGGGAGCTCCTACGAGCAGTACTTC. Residues: CASSQQRGSSYEQYF.

Worth noting for this clone: A junction end diverges from the germline sequence, so it may reflect a read error. The rearrangement links TRBV7-7 to TRBJ2-1; 10 nucleotides agree with TRBD1. Per the germline V gene, CDR1 is SSHAT and CDR2 is FNYEAQ (reference sequence). The CDR3 is 14 residues long. Here the CDR3 DNA reads TGTGCTAGCAGCTTTGGGACAGGGGTCGGTGAGCAGTTCTTC. Its protein product is CASSFGTGVGEQFF.

The sample holds one count of this clone. This chain uses TRBV10-3 with TRBJ1-6, with 7 bases lining up with TRBD1. Germline CDR1 and CDR2: ENHRY and SYGVKD. V shed 0 bases and J 7 bases; nucleotides not matched to a gene: 3. This CDR3 has 15 residues. The CDR3 bases are TGTGCCATCAGTGAGTCCGGGACAGCGAATTCACCCCTCCACTTT. Its translation: CAISESGTANSPLHF.

The rearrangement uses TRBV27 and TRBJ2-3; TRBD2 aligns across 12 bases. CDR1 MNHEY and CDR2 SMNVEV come from the germline V gene (reference sequence). The V and J ends lost 9 bases and 6 bases, in that order; junction bases with no gene match: 4. This CDR3 has 13 amino acids. For the CDR3, the DNA is TGTGCCAGTCGGACTAGCGGGGCGGATACGCAGTATTTT. Its protein is CASRTSGADTQYF.

This clone was seen a few times. The chain has TRBV7-3 and TRBJ1-1, with 8 bases matching TRBD1. The germline V gene encodes CDR1 SGHTA and CDR2 FQGTGA. With 7 bases clipped from V and 4 bases from J, the junction kept 5 bases outside the gene matches. The CDR3 extends over 13 amino acids. The CDR3 loop reads CASTQGTGTEAFF. The CDR3 nucleotides are TGTGCCAGCACCCAGGGGACAGGCACTGAAGCTTTCTTT.

The gene calls are TRBV23-1 and TRBJ1-5; possible D gene TRBD1, 6 bases. TRBV23-1 is labeled an ORF, and its function is uncertain. V gave up 0 bases and J gave up 7 bases, with 10 bases separating them. The CDR3 has 14 residues. The DNA for the CDR3 is TGCGCCAGCAGTCAATCTAGCAGGGGCCAGCCCCAGCATTTT. Translated: CASSQSSRGQPQHF.

The V gene is TRBV5-6, the J gene TRBJ2-5; 8 bases map to TRBD1. The tail of the sequence fits TRBJ2-7 better, so the J call may be wrong. There are 16 residues in the CDR3. CDR1 and CDR2 from the germline V gene are SGHDT and YYEEEE. The CDR3 sequence: CASSSARTGYIYEQYF. The CDR3 DNA is TGTGCCAGCAGCTCTGCCCGGACAGGGTATATCTACGAGCAGTACTTC.

This chain joins TRBV4-3 and TRBJ2-2; TRBD2 agrees at 9 bases. CDR1 and CDR2 (germline): LGHNA, YSLEER. V was clipped by 2 bases and J by 0 bases; unmatched bases: 4. There are 17 residues in the CDR3. Written as DNA, the CDR3 is TGCGCCAGCAGCCAATTTAGCGGGGGCCCGAACACCGGGGAGCTGTTTTTT. Protein sequence: CASSQFSGGPNTGELFF.